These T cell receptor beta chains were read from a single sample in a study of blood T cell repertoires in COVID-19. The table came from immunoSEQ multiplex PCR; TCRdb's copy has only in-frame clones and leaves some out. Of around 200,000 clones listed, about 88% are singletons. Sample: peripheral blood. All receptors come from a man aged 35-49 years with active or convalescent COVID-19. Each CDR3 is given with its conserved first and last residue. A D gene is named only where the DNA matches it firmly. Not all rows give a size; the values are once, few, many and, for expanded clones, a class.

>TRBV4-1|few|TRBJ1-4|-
CASSPGQFSEKLFF
TGCGCCAGCAGCCCCGGACAATTCAGTGAAAAACTGTTTTTT
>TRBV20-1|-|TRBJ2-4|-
CSARPTNIQYF
TGCAGTGCTAGACCTACAAACATTCAGTACTTC
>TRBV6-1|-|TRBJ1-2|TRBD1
CASSEPGQVLWGYTF
TGTGCCAGCAGTGAACCGGGACAGGTTCTATGGGGCTACACCTTC
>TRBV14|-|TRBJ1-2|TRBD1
CASRPVGQGFYGYTF
TGTGCCAGCAGACCCGTGGGACAGGGGTTCTATGGCTACACCTTC
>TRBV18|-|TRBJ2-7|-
CASSHGQISYEQYF
TGTGCCAGCTCACACGGACAGATATCCTACGAGCAGTACTTC
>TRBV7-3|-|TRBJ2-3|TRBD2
CASSDSGANTQYF
TGTGCCAGCAGCGATAGCGGGGCAAATACGCAGTATTTT
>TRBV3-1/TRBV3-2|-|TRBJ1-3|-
CASSPQGHRGGSGNTIYF
TGTGCCAGCAGCCCCCAAGGGCATCGAGGAGGCTCTGGAAACACCATATATTTT
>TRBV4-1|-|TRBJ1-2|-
CASSQTLSPNYGYTF
TGCGCCAGCAGCCAAACTCTTAGTCCTAACTATGGCTACACCTTC
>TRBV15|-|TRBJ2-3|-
CATNNRSTDTQYF
TGTGCCACCAATAACAGGAGCACAGATACGCAGTATTTT
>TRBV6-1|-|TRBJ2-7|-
CASSEETGAYEQYF
TGTGCCAGCAGTGAAGAGACAGGAGCCTACGAGCAGTACTTC
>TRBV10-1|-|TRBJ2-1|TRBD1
CASSERQGDEQFF
TGCGCCAGCAGTGAGCGACAGGGGGATGAGCAGTTCTTC
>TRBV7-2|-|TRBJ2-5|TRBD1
CASSLAGQGGETQYF
TGTGCCAGCAGCTTAGCGGGACAGGGTGGCGAGACCCAGTACTTC
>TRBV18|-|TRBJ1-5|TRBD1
CASSPPGTERFNQPQHF
TGTGCCAGCTCACCACCCGGGACAGAAAGATTCAATCAGCCCCAGCATTTT
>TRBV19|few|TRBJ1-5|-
CASVTGYNQPQHF
TGTGCCAGTGTTACAGGTTACAATCAGCCCCAGCATTTT
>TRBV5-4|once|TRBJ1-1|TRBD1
CASSSGPTGGFTEAFF
TGTGCCAGCAGCTCAGGTCCCACAGGGGGCTTCACTGAAGCTTTCTTT
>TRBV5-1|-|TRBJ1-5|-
CASLTGIRTQPQHF
TGCGCCAGCTTAACAGGGATTAGGACACAGCCCCAGCATTTT
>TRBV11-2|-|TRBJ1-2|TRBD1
CASSQTGDGYTF
TGTGCCAGCAGCCAGACAGGGGATGGCTACACCTTC
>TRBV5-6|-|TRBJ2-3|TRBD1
CASSLGPQGADTQYF
TGTGCCAGCAGCTTGGGACCCCAGGGGGCAGATACGCAGTATTTT
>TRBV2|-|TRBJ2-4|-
CASSERQGLAKNIQYF
TGTGCCAGCAGTGAACGACAGGGACTAGCCAAAAACATTCAGTACTTC
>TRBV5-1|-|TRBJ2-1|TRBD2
CASSSGLAGVNEQFF
TGCGCCAGCAGCTCGGGACTAGCGGGGGTCAATGAGCAGTTCTTC
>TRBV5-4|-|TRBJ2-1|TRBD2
CASSLPLAGGNEQFF
TGTGCCAGCAGCTTGCCACTAGCGGGGGGCAATGAGCAGTTCTTC
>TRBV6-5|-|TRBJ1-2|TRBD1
CASSYSVRGDGYTF
TGTGCCAGCAGTTACTCGGTCAGGGGGGATGGCTACACCTTC
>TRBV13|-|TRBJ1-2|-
CASSLGYLTARYGYTF
TGTGCCAGCAGCTTAGGATACCTTACTGCCAGGTATGGCTACACCTTC
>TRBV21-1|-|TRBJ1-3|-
CASTPSPPPPGVEGNTIYF
TGTGCCAGCACCCCTTCCCCACCCCCACCAGGGGTAGAAGGGAACACCATATATTTT
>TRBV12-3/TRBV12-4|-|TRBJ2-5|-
CASSFAGQETQYF
TGTGCCAGCAGTTTTGCCGGCCAAGAGACCCAGTACTTC
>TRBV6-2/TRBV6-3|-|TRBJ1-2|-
CASSSRPYGYTF
TGTGCCAGCAGTTCTAGACCTTATGGCTACACCTTC
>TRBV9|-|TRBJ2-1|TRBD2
CASSLTGGLAGNEQFF
TGTGCCAGCAGCCTCACAGGGGGACTAGCGGGCAATGAGCAGTTCTTC
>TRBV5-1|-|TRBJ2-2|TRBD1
CASRAGPQGARTGELFF
TGCGCCAGCAGAGCCGGACCACAGGGGGCGCGGACCGGGGAGCTGTTTTTT
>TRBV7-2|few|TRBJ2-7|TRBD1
CASSLTGGSEQYF
TGTGCCAGCAGCTTGACAGGGGGTAGTGAGCAGTACTTC
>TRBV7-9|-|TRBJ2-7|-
CASSLLGRREQYF
TGTGCCAGCAGCCTCCTAGGTCGCCGCGAGCAGTACTTC
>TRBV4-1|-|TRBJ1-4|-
CASSDPGNEKLFF
TGCGCCAGCAGCGACCCCGGGAATGAAAAACTGTTTTTT
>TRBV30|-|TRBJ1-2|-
CAWSVVGGGYTF
TGTGCCTGGAGTGTAGTCGGGGGTGGCTACACCTTC
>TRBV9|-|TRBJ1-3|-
CASSVGQSSGNTIYF
TGTGCCAGCAGCGTAGGACAGTCCTCTGGAAACACCATATATTTT
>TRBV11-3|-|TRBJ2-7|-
CASSPPAAPYEQYF
TGTGCCAGCAGCCCCCCGGCGGCACCCTACGAGCAGTACTTC
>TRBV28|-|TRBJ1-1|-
CASTEGGGAFF
TGTGCCAGCACTGAGGGGGGGGGAGCTTTCTTT
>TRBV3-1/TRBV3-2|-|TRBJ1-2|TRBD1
CASSHPWTGTYGYTF
TGTGCCAGCAGTCATCCCTGGACAGGGACTTATGGCTACACCTTC
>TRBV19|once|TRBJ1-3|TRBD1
CASKSGTGGQLGNTIYF
TGTGCCAGTAAGAGCGGGACAGGGGGCCAACTTGGAAACACCATATATTTT
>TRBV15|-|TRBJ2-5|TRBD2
CATSRDPSGQETQYF
TGTGCCACCAGCAGAGATCCTAGCGGTCAAGAGACCCAGTACTTC
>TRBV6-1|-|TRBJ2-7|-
CASSETRRYEQYF
TGTGCCAGCAGTGAAACACGCCGCTACGAGCAGTACTTC
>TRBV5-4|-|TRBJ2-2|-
CASSLPGALNTGELFF
TGTGCCAGCAGCTTGCCAGGGGCACTTAACACCGGGGAGCTGTTTTTT
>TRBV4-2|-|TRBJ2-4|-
CASSQDAGSKNIQYF
TGTGCCAGCAGCCAAGACGCAGGGTCCAAAAACATTCAGTACTTC
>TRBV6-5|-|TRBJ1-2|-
CASSYQGLPTNYGYTF
TGTGCCAGCAGTTACCAGGGGCTGCCCACTAACTATGGCTACACCTTC
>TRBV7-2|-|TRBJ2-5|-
CASSLGGRETQYF
TGTGCCAGCAGCCTAGGGGGGCGAGAGACCCAGTACTTC
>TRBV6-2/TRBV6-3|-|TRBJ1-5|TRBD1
CASSYSAGQYSNQPQHF
TGTGCCAGCAGTTACTCTGCGGGACAGTATAGCAATCAGCCCCAGCATTTT
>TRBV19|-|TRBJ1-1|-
CASSITGTEAFF
TGTGCCAGTAGTATTACGGGGACTGAAGCTTTCTTT
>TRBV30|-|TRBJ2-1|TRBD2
CAWRSSGGANEQFF
TGTGCCTGGAGATCTAGCGGGGGGGCGAATGAGCAGTTCTTC
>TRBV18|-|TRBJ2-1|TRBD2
CASSASSGGGYNEQFF
TGTGCCAGCTCAGCCTCTAGCGGGGGGGGATACAATGAGCAGTTCTTC
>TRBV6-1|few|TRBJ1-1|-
CASSESPGRSLAFF
TGTGCCAGCAGTGAATCGCCAGGGCGCTCTTTAGCTTTCTTT
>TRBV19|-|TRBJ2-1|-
CASSSSQVISYNEQFF
TGTGCCAGTAGTTCCTCACAGGTGATCTCCTACAATGAGCAGTTCTTC
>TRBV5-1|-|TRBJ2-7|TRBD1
CASSPTGPGNEQYF
TGCGCCAGCAGCCCGACAGGGCCGGGGAACGAGCAGTACTTC
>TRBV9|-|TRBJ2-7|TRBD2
CASSPVGAGDYEQYF
TGTGCCAGCAGCCCGGTCGGAGCGGGGGACTACGAGCAGTACTTC
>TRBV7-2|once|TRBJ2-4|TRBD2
CASSIGGTIQYF
TGTGCCAGCAGTATCGGGGGGACCATTCAGTACTTC
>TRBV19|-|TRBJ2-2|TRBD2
CASTSRTRPTGELFF
TGTGCCAGTACAAGCAGGACTAGACCCACCGGGGAGCTGTTTTTT